Following are 26 T cell receptor beta chains from one sample sequenced in a study of Graves' ophthalmopathy and Graves' hyperthyroidism. The study amplified TCR beta CDR3 regions using RNA transcripts. After a first-round RT-PCR with HTBI primers, a second-round multiplex PCR was run. One entry per CDR3 protein, called by TCRdb with MiXCR from the multiplex PCR reads. Counted here are 300,000 to 350,000 distinct CDR3 sequences, roughly 15% occurring once; the ten biggest clones make up roughly 12%. Sequenced: peripheral blood. The receptors stem from an adult man with Graves' ophthalmopathy.

This clonotype was seen repeatedly, ten times or more. V is TRBV19 and J is TRBJ1-1, with TRBD1 matching over 9 bases. CDR1 and CDR2 from the germline V gene are LNHDA and SQIVND (reference sequence). The CDR3 loop spans 15 amino acids. Losses at the gene ends were 5 bases for V and 0 bases for J; bases not matched to a gene: 4. The CDR3 sequence: CASSRDRVVNTEAFF. For the CDR3, the DNA is TGTGCCAGTAGTCGGGACAGGGTGGTGAACACTGAAGCTTTCTTT.

This clonotype was seen only a few times. This sequence joins TRBV5-1 and TRBJ2-2; TRBD1 aligns across 9 bases. V shed 1 base and J 4 bases; nucleotides not matched to a gene: 5. The CDR3 runs 16 residues. In germline, CDR1 is SGHRS, CDR2 YFSETQ. The DNA of the CDR3 is TGCGCCAGCAGCTTGACAGGACAGGGGACCACCGGGGAGCTGTTTTTT. This codes for CASSLTGQGTTGELFF.

In this sample, this clonotype turned up many times. The chain carries TRBV30 and TRBJ1-5; D might be TRBD1 (5 bases). The CDR3 covers 15 residues. Germline-derived CDR1 and CDR2 are GTSNPN and SVGIG (reference sequence). V dropped 2 bases and J dropped 0 bases, with 11 bases sitting between them. This CDR3 is CAWSMGVYSNQPQHF. The CDR3 bases are TGTGCCTGGAGTATGGGGGTCTATAGCAATCAGCCCCAGCATTTT. The full variable domain, rest sourced from reference TRBV30 and TRBJ1-5, is SQTIHQWPATLVQPVGSPLSLECTVEGTSNPNLYWYRQAAGRGLQLLFYSVGIGQISSEVPQNLSASRPQDRQFILSSKKLLLSDSGFYLCAWSMGVYSNQPQHFGDGTRLSIL.

There are many counts of this clonotype. This chain uses TRBV9 with TRBJ1-3; D is perhaps TRBD1 (5 bases). Germline CDR1 and CDR2: SGDLS and YYNGEE. V gave up 3 bases and J gave up 0 bases, with 10 bases separating them. The CDR3 is 15 amino acids. The DNA of the CDR3 is TGTGCCAGCAGCGGGACATCCAGCTCTGGAAACACCATATATTTT. This gives the protein CASSGTSSSGNTIYF.

Ten or more counts support this clonotype. The chain combines TRBV20-1 with TRBJ2-7, with 7 bases fitting TRBD2. The CDR3 runs 13 residues. The germline V gene has CDR1 DFQATT and CDR2 SNEGSKA (reference sequence). V trimming: 3 bases; J trimming: 2 bases; junction bases outside the gene matches: 4. This chain's CDR3 is CSARLAATYEQYF. CDR3 sequence (DNA): TGCAGTGCTAGGCTAGCGGCGACCTACGAGCAGTACTTC.

At least ten counts were recorded for this clonotype. The CDR3 loop is CASSEALEGEAFF. The CDR3 nucleotides are TGTGCCAGCAGTGAAGCGCTTGAGGGTGAAGCTTTCTTT. The chain couples TRBV2 to TRBJ1-1, with no clear D. This CDR3 comprises 13 residues. Per the germline V gene, CDR1 is SNHLY and CDR2 is FYNNEI. Trimming removed 0 bases at V and 7 bases at J, with 9 bases between.

At least ten counts were recorded for this clonotype. The chain links TRBV19 to TRBJ2-5, with D perhaps matching TRBD2 (6 bases). The V gene's germline CDR1 is LNHDA and CDR2 SQIVND (reference sequence). The V end lost 0 bases, the J end lost 1 base, and 9 bases lay between the germline ends. CDR3 length equals 15 residues. DNA of the CDR3: TGTGCCAGTAGTATAGATAGCGGCAGCCAAGAGACCCAGTACTTC. This sequence encodes CASSIDSGSQETQYF.

This clonotype was observed at least ten times. The chain recombines TRBV12-3 or TRBV12-4 with TRBJ1-1, with D unclear. V lost 6 bases, J lost 4 bases, and 18 bases lay in between. This CDR3 is built from 15 residues. The CDR3 reads CASSPPHQVPTEAFF. In DNA form, the CDR3 reads TGTGCCAGCAGCCCCCCCCATCAGGTCCCCACTGAAGCTTTCTTT.

V usage is TRBV5-5 and J usage is TRBJ1-6; a weak D match, TRBD1 (5 bases). The CDR3 loop spans 18 amino acids. In germline, CDR1 is SGHKS, CDR2 YYEKEE (reference sequence). Trimming removed 2 bases at V and 9 bases at J, with 24 bases between. In DNA form, the CDR3 reads TGTGCCAGCAGCTTCCATACCCCCGCCAGGGATAGGGTTTCACCCCTCCACTTT. This encodes CASSFHTPARDRVSPLHF.

This clonotype was counted many times. The genes are TRBV27 and TRBJ2-2; a weak D match, TRBD2 (5 bases). Between the trimmed V and J ends, which lost 5 bases and 4 bases, there was a span of 14 bases. The CDR3 covers 15 residues. Germline CDR1 MNHEY, CDR2 SMNVEV (reference sequence). The CDR3 region has the DNA TGTGCCAGCAGTCCGACTACGGTTAGCACCGGGGAGCTGTTTTTT. It yields the protein CASSPTTVSTGELFF.

In this sample, this clonotype turned up many times. This chain joins TRBV6-1 and TRBJ2-5; 13 bases align to TRBD2. Per the germline V gene, CDR1 is MNHNS and CDR2 is SASEGT. The ends lost 5 bases at V and 4 bases at J; junction bases unmatched: 4. The CDR3 is 15 residues long. The DNA of the CDR3 is TGTGCCAGCAGTAAAGGACTAGCGGGAGTAGAGACCCAGTACTTC. This encodes CASSKGLAGVETQYF.

This clonotype appeared many times. This rearrangement joins TRBV6-5 to TRBJ1-1; D is possibly TRBD1 (5 bases). Trimming pared 8 bases from V and 3 bases from J, leaving 13 bases between. Germline V gene data show CDR1 as MNHEY and CDR2 as SVGAGI. This CDR3 region has 13 residues. CDR3 DNA sequence: TGTGCCAGCCGTTCGGGACCTTACACTGAAGCTTTCTTT. It is translated as CASRSGPYTEAFF.

At least ten counts were recorded for this clonotype. The chain carries TRBV27 and TRBJ2-6; D call uncertain. This CDR3 is 15 amino acids long. Germline values: CDR1 MNHEY, CDR2 SMNVEV (reference sequence). Between the trimmed V and J ends, which lost 2 bases and 1 base, there was a span of 6 bases. CDR3 DNA: TGTGCCAGCAGTTTAACCCGGTCTGGGGCCAACGTCCTGACTTTC. Encoded protein: CASSLTRSGANVLTF.

The chain carries TRBV11-1 and TRBJ2-7, with D unresolved. Germline CDR1 and CDR2: SGHAT and FQDESV (reference sequence). Between the trimmed V and J ends, which lost 0 bases and 0 bases, there was a span of 15 bases. This CDR3 comprises 17 residues. For the CDR3, the DNA is TGTGCCAGCAGCTTAGCGTCTTCGGGCAGCCACTCCTACGAGCAGTACTTC. The encoded protein is CASSLASSGSHSYEQYF.

CDR3 nucleotide sequence: TGTGCCAGCAGCTTAGTCAGTCGCTACGAGCAGTACTTC. Its protein product is CASSLVSRYEQYF. The chain joins TRBV9 to TRBJ2-7; D is ambiguous. The germline V and J ends were trimmed by 4 bases and 3 bases, with 11 bases remaining between them. Germline V lookup: CDR1 SGDLS, CDR2 YYNGEE. CDR3 length: 13 residues.

This clonotype came up many times. This chain connects TRBV20-1 to TRBJ2-7; no reliable D call. V shed 3 bases and J shed 4 bases, with 16 bases lying between them. CDR1 DFQATT and CDR2 SNEGSKA come from the germline V gene (reference sequence). CDR3 length: 14 amino acids. As DNA, the CDR3 is TGCAGTGCTAGCTCCTCGGCCCAGACGTACGAGCAGTACTTC. This encodes CSASSSAQTYEQYF.

This clonotype was counted ten times or more. CDR3 sequence reads: CASTKRADQGVQPQHF. The CDR3 region has the DNA TGTGCCAGCACAAAACGGGCGGATCAGGGGGTTCAGCCCCAGCATTTT. The rearrangement joins TRBV2 to TRBJ1-5, with TRBD1 matching 7 bases. This CDR3 is 16 amino acids long. Germline trimming cut 7 bases from V and 6 bases from J; bases unmatched to any gene: 15. Germline values: CDR1 SNHLY, CDR2 FYNNEI.

The sample holds many counts of this clonotype. This sequence joins TRBV12-3 or TRBV12-4 and TRBJ1-2; D not resolved. V was trimmed by 0 bases and J by 5 bases, leaving 7 bases between them. CDR3 length: 13 amino acids. The CDR3 DNA reads TGTGCCAGCAGTTTAGCAGAGGGTTATGGCTACACCTTC. It encodes CASSLAEGYGYTF.

This clonotype was counted at least ten times. This chain links TRBV20-1 with TRBJ1-1; a possible D gene is TRBD1 (5 bases). V lost 0 bases and J lost 11, with 16 bases in between. This CDR3 comprises 13 residues. Germline CDR1 DFQATT, CDR2 SNEGSKA (reference sequence). CDR3 in amino acids: CSARDVVRGGAFF. The CDR3 DNA sequence: TGCAGTGCTAGAGATGTGGTGAGGGGTGGGGCTTTCTTT.

This clonotype was seen at least ten times. The rearrangement links TRBV25-1 to TRBJ2-5, with D unresolved. CDR1 and CDR2 from the germline V gene are MGHDK and SYGVNS. The V end was cut by 3 bases, the J end by 3 bases, with 11 bases between. The CDR3 sequence is 14 residues long. CDR3: CASSDPGPKETQYF. The DNA of the CDR3 is TGTGCCAGCAGTGACCCCGGCCCCAAAGAGACCCAGTACTTC.

This clonotype was recorded many times. The V gene is TRBV20-1, the J gene TRBJ1-6, with a weak D call TRBD1 (5 bases). V lost 0 bases to trimming and J lost 13 bases, with 10 bases between them. CDR3 length equals 12 residues. Germline-derived CDR1 and CDR2 are DFQATT and SNEGSKA (reference sequence). The CDR3 is CSARDSGVPLHF. The CDR3 DNA follows: TGCAGTGCTAGAGATTCGGGGGTTCCCCTCCACTTT.

The V and J genes are TRBV28 and TRBJ2-7; D remains ambiguous. The CDR3 spans 13 residues. V was clipped by 5 bases and J by 2 bases, with 10 bases between them. From germline, CDR1 is MDHEN and CDR2 SYDVKM. CDR3 bases: TGTGCCAGCAGTCTGGGGTTCACCTACGAGCAGTACTTC. Translated: CASSLGFTYEQYF.

In this sample, this clonotype turned up many times. For the CDR3, the DNA is TGTGCCAGCGCCAGGGGCCTGGGGATTGACAATGAGCAGTTCTTC. The encoded protein is CASARGLGIDNEQFF. The chain joins TRBV28 to TRBJ2-1, with a weak D call TRBD1 (6 bases). Germline lookup yields CDR1 MDHEN and CDR2 SYDVKM. Trimming cost V 8 bases and J 5 bases, with 19 bases left between them. The CDR3 extends over 15 amino acids.

This clonotype was recorded at least ten times. The gene calls are TRBV4-3 and TRBJ2-7, with 13 bases lining up with TRBD2. Per germline, CDR1 LGHNA and CDR2 YSLEER. The CDR3 covers 15 residues. Trimming at V came to 3 bases and at J to 4 bases, leaving 3 bases not matched to a gene. The CDR3 loop reads CASSHGLAGEYEQYF. In nucleotides, the CDR3 is TGCGCCAGCAGCCACGGACTAGCGGGGGAATACGAGCAGTACTTC.

This clonotype was seen ten or more times. CDR3 sequence (DNA): TGTGCCAGCCGGCGTGATAGCGGGTATAGCTCCTACGAGCAGTACTTC. Translation: CASRRDSGYSSYEQYF. The chain is built from TRBV27 and TRBJ2-7, with 7 bases matching TRBD2. The CDR3 has 16 residues. V shed 8 bases, J shed 0 bases, and the junction held 13 bases outside the gene matches. Germline values: CDR1 MNHEY, CDR2 SMNVEV (reference sequence).

This clonotype was counted ten times or more. This sequence joins TRBV28 and TRBJ2-2, with 9 nucleotides matching TRBD1. The length of the CDR3 is 15 residues. Germline V gene lookup returns CDR1 MDHEN and CDR2 SYDVKM. Trimming cost V 5 bases and J 5 bases; bases outside gene matches: 6. The CDR3 sequence is CASSPPGQGTGELFF. In DNA form, the CDR3 reads TGTGCCAGCAGTCCTCCGGGACAGGGAACCGGGGAGCTGTTTTTT.